This TCR beta chain was identified in a study of blood T cell repertoires in COVID-19. In the study's own analysis: Amplification with reference gene primers provided the estimates of nucleated cell counts. Here immunoSEQ multiplex PCR was the method, and the copy in TCRdb shows in-frame clones only, minus some. V, J and clone size derive from that table, while D and trimming were established from the DNA sequence. There are a few hundred thousand clones in the sample; 80% to 85% occur only once, and 5% to 5.5% lies in the top ten. Per germline, CDR1 LNHDA and CDR2 SQIVND (reference sequence). This CDR3 is 15 amino acids long. V shed 3 bases and J 0 bases; nucleotides not matched to a gene: 4.

The J gene is TRBJ1-1, the V gene TRBV19; 7 bases fit TRBD1. The receptor was isolated from a woman aged 50 to 60 who had recovered from COVID-19. The sample taken for sequencing was PBMCs or T cells enriched from blood (not recorded which). CDR3 region: CASSIGTVMNTEAFF. Here the CDR3 DNA reads TGTGCCAGTAGTATCGGGACAGTGATGAACACTGAAGCTTTCTTT.